This paragraph reports one T cell receptor (beta chain). The data were taken from a study of T cells in pancreatic ductal adenocarcinoma. TCRdb's table, derived via immunoSEQ multiplex PCR, lists solely in-frame clones and lacks some. The data show roughly 16,000 clones, around nine tenths seen once. The selected patients with pancreatic ductal adenocarcinoma had surgery but no neoadjuvant therapy. The CDR3 consists of 18 residues. V lost 2 bases, J lost 6 bases, and 11 bases stayed unmatched. Germline CDR1 is MDHEN and CDR2 is SYDVKM. The sequence came from a human donor with pancreatic ductal adenocarcinoma. Sequenced: PBMCs. The V gene is TRBV28, the J gene TRBJ2-2; 11 nucleotides line up with TRBD2. The CDR3 spells CASSLTSGGALLSGELFF. The DNA for the CDR3 is TGTGCCAGCAGTTTAACTAGCGGGGGCGCGTTACTATCCGGGGAGCTGTTTTTT.